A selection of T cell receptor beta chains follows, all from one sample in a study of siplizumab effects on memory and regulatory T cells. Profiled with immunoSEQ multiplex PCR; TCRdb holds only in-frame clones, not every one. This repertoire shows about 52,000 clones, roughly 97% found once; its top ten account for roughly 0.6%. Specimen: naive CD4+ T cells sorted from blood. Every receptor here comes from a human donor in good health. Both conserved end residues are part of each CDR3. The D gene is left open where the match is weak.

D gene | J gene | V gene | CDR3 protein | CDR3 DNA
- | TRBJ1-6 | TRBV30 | CAWSRDWNSPLHF | TGTGCCTGGAGCCGGGACTGGAATTCACCCCTCCACTTT
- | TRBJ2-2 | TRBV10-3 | CAIIDSPRTGELFF | TGTGCCATCATTGACAGCCCGAGGACCGGGGAGCTGTTTTTT
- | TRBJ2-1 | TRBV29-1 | CSVEDWSSYNEQFF | TGCAGCGTTGAGGACTGGAGCTCCTACAATGAGCAGTTCTTC
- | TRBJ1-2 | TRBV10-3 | CAISESSGGYTF | TGTGCCATCAGTGAGTCGTCAGGCGGCTACACCTTC
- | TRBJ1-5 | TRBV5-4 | CASSLQGSEPQHF | TGTGCCAGCAGCTTACAGGGCTCGGAGCCCCAGCATTTT
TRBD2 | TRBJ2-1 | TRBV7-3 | CASSPGRPGLAGINSYNEQFF | TGTGCCAGCAGCCCTGGCCGGCCGGGACTAGCGGGAATCAACTCCTACAATGAGCAGTTCTTC
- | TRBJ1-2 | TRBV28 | CARQGEDGYTF | TGTGCCAGGCAGGGAGAAGATGGCTACACCTTC
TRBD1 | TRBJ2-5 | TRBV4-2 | CASSPGQGKEETQYF | TGTGCCAGCAGCCCGGGACAGGGGAAGGAAGAGACCCAGTACTTC
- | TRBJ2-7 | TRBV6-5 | CASSYTSTYEQYF | TGTGCCAGCAGTTACACTAGTACCTACGAGCAGTACTTC
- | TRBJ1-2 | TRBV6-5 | CASSYSTGTNYGYTF | TGTGCCAGCAGTTACTCGACTGGCACCAACTATGGCTACACCTTC
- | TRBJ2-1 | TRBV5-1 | CASRGLDGTNEQFF | TGCGCCAGCAGAGGGCTAGACGGGACAAATGAGCAGTTCTTC